The 5 T cell receptor beta chains given below trace back to one sample, sequenced in a study of beta chain features in type 1 diabetes. Every bit of the isolated RNA underwent reverse transcription, so sequencing read expressed TCRB transcripts. Using immunoSEQ multiplex PCR, the repertoire was profiled, and TCRdb retains in-frame clones only, with some absent. The sample includes more than 130,000 clones, about 7.1% seen only once; the top ten take 1.1% to 1.5%. Sequencing was carried out using central memory CD4+ T cells from blood. Source of these receptors: a woman under 40 in good health.

V gene TRBV27 combines with J gene TRBJ2-7; maybe TRBD1 (5 bases). Trimming shortened V by 6 bases and J by 4 bases, and 10 bases separated the two germline ends. The CDR3 runs 12 residues. From germline, CDR1 is MNHEY and CDR2 SMNVEV (reference sequence). For the CDR3, the DNA is TGTGCCAGCAGGGGGCCCGCTTACGAGCAGTACTTC. This codes for CASRGPAYEQYF.

This clone showed up just a few times. An end of the junction does not agree with germline; a read error may underlie this. The chain links TRBV7-7 to TRBJ2-2; D is perhaps TRBD1 (6 bases). This CDR3 region has 14 residues. Germline V gives CDR1 SSHAT, CDR2 FNYEAQ (reference sequence). In nucleotides, the CDR3 is TGTGCTAGCAGTACAGGGTTGAACACCGGGGAGCTGTTTTTT. It codes for CASSTGLNTGELFF.

The chain recombines TRBV11-2 with TRBJ2-1; D is perhaps TRBD2 (5 bases). CDR1 SGHAT and CDR2 FQNNGV come from the germline V gene. Between the trimmed V and J ends, which lost 1 base and 5 bases, there was a span of 9 bases. The CDR3 contains 14 residues. The CDR3 nucleotides are TGTGCCAGCAGCTTAGTGGGAGCGCACAATGAGCAGTTCTTC. It translates to CASSLVGAHNEQFF.

A few counts support this clone. The chain joins TRBV6-5 to TRBJ2-5, with a tentative D call TRBD2 (6 bases). Germline V gene data show CDR1 as MNHEY and CDR2 as SVGAGI. CDR3 length: 14 amino acids. The ends were cut back, 5 bases at V and 4 bases at J, with 14 bases in the middle. CDR3 sequence: CASSGALGGETQYF. CDR3 bases: TGTGCCAGCAGTGGGGCTCTGGGGGGAGAGACCCAGTACTTC.

This clone has a handful of counts. V and J are TRBV5-4 and TRBJ1-3; maybe TRBD1 (5 bases). The CDR3 extends over 15 amino acids. Germline V gene data show CDR1 as SGHNT and CDR2 as YYREEE (reference sequence). V was pared by 5 bases and J by 0 bases, with 12 bases between. The CDR3 reads CASRWDSGSGNTIYF. The CDR3 coding sequence is TGTGCCAGCAGGTGGGACTCTGGCTCTGGAAACACCATATATTTT.